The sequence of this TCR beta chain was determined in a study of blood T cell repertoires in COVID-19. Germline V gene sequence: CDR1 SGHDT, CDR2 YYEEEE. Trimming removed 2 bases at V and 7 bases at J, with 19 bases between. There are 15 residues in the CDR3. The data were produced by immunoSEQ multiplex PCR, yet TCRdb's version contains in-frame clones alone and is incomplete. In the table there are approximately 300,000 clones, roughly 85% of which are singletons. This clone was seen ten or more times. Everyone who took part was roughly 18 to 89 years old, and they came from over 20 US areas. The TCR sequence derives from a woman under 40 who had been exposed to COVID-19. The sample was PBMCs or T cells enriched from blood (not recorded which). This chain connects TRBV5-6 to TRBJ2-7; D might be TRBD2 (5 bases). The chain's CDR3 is CASSLSAVTSREQYF. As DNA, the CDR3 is TGTGCCAGCAGCTTATCTGCCGTAACTAGTAGAGAGCAGTACTTC.